One sample yielded the 18 T cell receptor beta chains listed below, sequenced in a study of T-cell memory formation after mild COVID-19. TCRdb used MiXCR to reprocess the 5' RACE reads, holding one entry per CDR3 protein. This sample carries 500,000 to 600,000 distinct CDR3 sequences, 18% of them seen once, and the ten largest clones take approximately 12%. Sequencing input: PBMCs or a T cell subset sorted from them (not recorded which). The receptors were sampled from an adult woman who had mild COVID-19 (a few samples of this study predate the infection). Cell type and time point are not known.

This chain's CDR3 is CASSIGEGRRRGNQPQHF. The CDR3 coding sequence is TGTGCCAGTAGTATAGGGGAGGGGAGAAGAAGAGGCAATCAGCCCCAGCATTTT. The chain carries TRBV19 and TRBJ1-5, with D possibly matching TRBD1 (5 bases). Per germline, CDR1 LNHDA and CDR2 SQIVND (reference sequence). The CDR3 runs 18 residues. The V gene lost 1 base and the J gene lost 2 bases, with 18 bases spanning the gap.

This sequence joins TRBV5-1 and TRBJ2-7; TRBD2 matches at 14 bases. The CDR3 sequence is 14 residues long. Germline trimming cut 4 bases from V and 7 bases from J; bases unmatched to any gene: 4. CDR1 is SGHRS, CDR2 YFSETQ, per germline. In DNA form, the CDR3 reads TGCGCCAGCAGCAGGACTAGCGGGGGGACAGAGCAGTACTTC. This codes for CASSRTSGGTEQYF.

This clonotype has only a few counts. The junction and the germline gene differ at one end; a read error may be behind it. The V call is TRBV7-7, the J call TRBJ1-5; no clear D. Germline CDR1 SSHAT, CDR2 FNYEAQ (reference sequence). CDR3 length: 13 amino acids. The CDR3 nucleotides read TGTGCTAGCAGCTTAGACCTACACCAGCCCCAGCATTTT. Translation: CASSLDLHQPQHF.

The genes are TRBV7-9 and TRBJ2-5; 11 positions match TRBD2. The germline CDR1 and CDR2 sequences are SEHNR and FQNEAQ (reference sequence). The CDR3 is 15 amino acids. V shed 5 bases and J 4 bases; nucleotides not matched to a gene: 6. In nucleotides, the CDR3 is TGTGCCAGCAGCCCTCTAGCGGGGGGAATAGAGACCCAGTACTTC. The encoded protein is CASSPLAGGIETQYF.

The chain carries TRBV27 and TRBJ2-7, with TRBD2 matching 7 bases. The ends lost 3 bases at V and 4 bases at J; junction bases unmatched: 9. The CDR3 runs 15 residues. Germline CDR1 is MNHEY and CDR2 is SMNVEV (reference sequence). The CDR3 sequence: CASSLGGGFIYEQYF. In nucleotides, the CDR3 is TGTGCCAGCAGTTTGGGGGGGGGGTTTATATACGAGCAGTACTTC.

The chain joins TRBV6-2 or TRBV6-3 to TRBJ1-1; D might be TRBD1 (6 bases). CDR3 size: 14 residues. CDR1 and CDR2 (germline): MNHEY, SVGEGT. Trimming pared 7 bases from V and 2 bases from J, leaving 14 bases between. CDR3 residues: CASNQKTGNTEAFF. CDR3 in DNA: TGTGCCAGCAACCAAAAGACAGGAAACACTGAAGCTTTCTTT.

This sequence joins TRBV4-1 and TRBJ2-5; possible D gene TRBD2, 5 bases. Trimming stripped 8 bases from V and 2 bases from J, with 24 bases between. CDR3 length: 17 residues. From germline, CDR1 is MGHRA and CDR2 YSYEKL. The CDR3 region has the DNA TGCGCCAGCCATAATCAGCTAAGGATGAGGAGGCAAGAGACCCAGTACTTC. This sequence encodes CASHNQLRMRRQETQYF.

This sequence joins TRBV29-1 and TRBJ1-2; TRBD1 is a possible D gene (5 bases). The germline CDR1 and CDR2 sequences are SQVTM and ANQGSEA. This CDR3 region has 11 residues. With 2 bases removed from V and 8 bases from J, the gap between germline ends came to 9 bases. The CDR3 loop reads CSVELDNGYTF. The DNA for the CDR3 is TGCAGCGTTGAACTGGACAACGGCTACACCTTC.

This clonotype was picked up many times. The J gene is TRBJ2-4, the V gene TRBV7-3; D is ambiguous. V was pared by 6 bases and J by 1 base, with 13 bases between. This CDR3 has 15 residues. CDR1 and CDR2 (germline): SGHTA, FQGTGA. CDR3 nucleotides: TGTGCCAGCAGTCCTACCAGTGGCGCCAAAAACATTCAGTACTTC. As protein: CASSPTSGAKNIQYF.

This clonotype came up many times. The chain joins TRBV12-3 or TRBV12-4 to TRBJ1-5; 10 bases are a match to TRBD1. The CDR3 loop spans 15 amino acids. After removal of 5 bases from V and 2 bases from J, the junction contained 3 bases not matched to a gene. Here the CDR3 reads CASSPGTGGNQPQHF. CDR3 coding DNA: TGTGCCAGCAGTCCCGGGACAGGGGGCAATCAGCCCCAGCATTTT.

There are a few counts of this clonotype. This chain joins TRBV4-3 and TRBJ2-1; maybe TRBD2 (5 bases). The germline CDR1 and CDR2 sequences are LGHNA and YSLEER. CDR3 length equals 19 residues. Trimming shortened V by 0 bases and J by 0 bases, and 18 bases separated the two germline ends. The CDR3, as DNA: TGCGCCAGCAGCCAAGAGTTTGGGCTAGCTCTGAGCTCCTACAATGAGCAGTTCTTC. Its translation is CASSQEFGLALSSYNEQFF.

Only a few counts were recorded for this clonotype. The chain recombines TRBV20-1 with TRBJ1-4, with a weak D call TRBD1 (5 bases). The CDR3 length is 15 residues. CDR1 DFQATT and CDR2 SNEGSKA come from the germline V gene (reference sequence). V was clipped by 6 bases and J by 7 bases, with 21 bases between them. Written as DNA, the CDR3 is TGCAGTGCCCGAAGAGGACTGTCCGGGGGTGAAAAACTGTTTTTT. Encoded protein: CSARRGLSGGEKLFF.

The chain couples TRBV29-1 to TRBJ2-1; D possibly corresponds to TRBD2 (5 bases). The CDR3 is 13 amino acids. Germline V CDR1 and CDR2: SQVTM, ANQGSEA. The V and J ends lost 6 bases and 1 base respectively, with 10 bases between them. CDR3 sequence: CSVKTSSYNEQFF. As DNA, the CDR3 is TGCAGCGTGAAAACTAGTTCCTACAATGAGCAGTTCTTC.

The sample holds many counts of this clonotype. The rearrangement joins TRBV6-5 to TRBJ2-1; D ambiguous. V lost 3 bases to trimming and J lost 5 bases, with 14 bases between them. CDR3 length: 15 amino acids. Per the germline V gene, CDR1 is MNHEY and CDR2 is SVGAGI. This CDR3 reads CASSYLMGRNNEQFF. The DNA of the CDR3 is TGTGCCAGCAGTTATCTAATGGGCAGGAACAATGAGCAGTTCTTC.

CDR3 sequence reads: CSVETGTDTQYF. Written as DNA, the CDR3 is TGCAGCGTTGAAACAGGCACAGATACGCAGTATTTT. This rearrangement joins TRBV29-1 to TRBJ2-3; no reliable D call. V was clipped by 2 bases and J by 1 base, with 4 bases between them. The CDR3 is 12 residues long. Germline-derived CDR1 and CDR2 are SQVTM and ANQGSEA.

This clonotype was observed a few times. Germline is not matched at one junction end, which may reflect a read error. The chain carries TRBV2 and TRBJ1-2, with D unresolved. The germline CDR1 and CDR2 sequences are SNHLY and FYNNEI. The CDR3 runs 15 residues. CDR3 region: CASSEHPGVLYGYTF. The CDR3 DNA sequence: TGTGCCAGCAGTGAACACCCGGGAGTTCTCTATGGCTACACTTTC.

A few counts support this clonotype. This sequence joins TRBV6-5 and TRBJ2-3, with D uncertain. The length of the CDR3 is 13 residues. V was pared by 2 bases and J by 8 bases, with 11 bases between. Germline CDR1 MNHEY, CDR2 SVGAGI. CDR3 residues: CASSYRPTGTQYF. The CDR3 region has the DNA TGTGCCAGCAGTTACCGACCCACGGGTACGCAGTATTTT.

This clonotype was counted a single time. V usage is TRBV30 and J usage is TRBJ1-2, with 7 positions matching TRBD1. Germline assignment: CDR1 GTSNPN and CDR2 SVGIG (reference sequence). The V segment lost 8 bases and the J segment 9 bases; nucleotides outside the gene matches: 24. The length of the CDR3 is 16 residues. In DNA, the CDR3 is TGTGCCGCACAAGGACAGGCTCCCTTGCTGGCTACCCGCTACACCTTC. Translating gives CAAQGQAPLLATRYTF.